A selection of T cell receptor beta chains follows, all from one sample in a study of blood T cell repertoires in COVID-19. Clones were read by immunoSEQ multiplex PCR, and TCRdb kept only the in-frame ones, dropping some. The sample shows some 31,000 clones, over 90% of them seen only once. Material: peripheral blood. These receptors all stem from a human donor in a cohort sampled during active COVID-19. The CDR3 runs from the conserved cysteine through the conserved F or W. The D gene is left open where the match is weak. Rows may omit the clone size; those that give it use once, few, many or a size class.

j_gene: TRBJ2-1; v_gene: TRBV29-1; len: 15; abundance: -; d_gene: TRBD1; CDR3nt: TGCAGCCTAAAAGGGGGCGAGGGTTTTAGGGATGAGCAGTTCTTC; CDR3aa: CSLKGGEGFRDEQFF
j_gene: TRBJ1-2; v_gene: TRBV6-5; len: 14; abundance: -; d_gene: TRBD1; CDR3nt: TGTGCCAGCAGAGGGACAGGGGTCGCCTATGGCTACACCTTC; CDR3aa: CASRGTGVAYGYTF
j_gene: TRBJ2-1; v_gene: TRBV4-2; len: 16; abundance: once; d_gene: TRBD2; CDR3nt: TGTGCCAGCAGCCATCCCCCGGGACTAGCCTACAATGAGCAGTTCTTC; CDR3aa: CASSHPPGLAYNEQFF
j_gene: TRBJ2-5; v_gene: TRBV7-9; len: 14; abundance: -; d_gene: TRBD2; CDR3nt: TGTGCCAGCATCCCGCCGGGACTACAAGAGACCCAGTACTTC; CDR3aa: CASIPPGLQETQYF
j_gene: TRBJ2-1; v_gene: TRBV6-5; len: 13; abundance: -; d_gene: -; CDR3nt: TGTGCCAGCAGTTACGGGGGGTACAATGAGCAGTTCTTC; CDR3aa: CASSYGGYNEQFF
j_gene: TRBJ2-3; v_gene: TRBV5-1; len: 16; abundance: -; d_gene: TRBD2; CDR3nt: TGCGCCAGCAGCTACCAGCGGGGGTCCCGCACAGATACGCAGTATTTT; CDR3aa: CASSYQRGSRTDTQYF
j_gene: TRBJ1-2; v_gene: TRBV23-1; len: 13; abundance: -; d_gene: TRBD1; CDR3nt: TGCGCCAGCACTCGAAGGGGGCGGTGGGGCTACACCTTC; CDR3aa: CASTRRGRWGYTF
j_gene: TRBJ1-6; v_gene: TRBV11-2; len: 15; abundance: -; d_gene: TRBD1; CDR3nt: TGTGCCAGCCGACAGGGCTTCTCCTATAATTCACCCCTCCACTTT; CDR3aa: CASRQGFSYNSPLHF
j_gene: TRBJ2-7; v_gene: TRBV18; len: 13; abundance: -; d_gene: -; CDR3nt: TGTGCCAGCTCACCGACAGCGTCCTACGAGCAGTACTTC; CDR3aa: CASSPTASYEQYF
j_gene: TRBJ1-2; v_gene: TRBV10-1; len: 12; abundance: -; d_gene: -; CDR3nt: TGCGCCAGCAAAGTAGTGGAGGGTGGCTACACCTTC; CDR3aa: CASKVVEGGYTF
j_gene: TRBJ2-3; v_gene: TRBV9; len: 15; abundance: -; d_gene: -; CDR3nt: TGTGCCAGCAGCGTAGAGGGGGATAACACAGATACGCAGTATTTT; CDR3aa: CASSVEGDNTDTQYF
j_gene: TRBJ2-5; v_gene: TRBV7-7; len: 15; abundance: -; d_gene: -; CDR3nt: TGTGCCAGCAGCTTAATGACAGATGTAGAAGAGACCCAGTACTTC; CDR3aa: CASSLMTDVEETQYF
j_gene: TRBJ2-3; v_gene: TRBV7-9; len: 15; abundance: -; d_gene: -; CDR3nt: TGTGCCAGCAGCTTAGCGAAGCCGGTTACAGATACGCAGTATTTT; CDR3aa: CASSLAKPVTDTQYF
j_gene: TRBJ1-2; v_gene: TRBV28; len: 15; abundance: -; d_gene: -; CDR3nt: TGTGCCAGCAGTATACCGCGCGAGCGACCTGATGGCTACACCTTC; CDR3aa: CASSIPRERPDGYTF
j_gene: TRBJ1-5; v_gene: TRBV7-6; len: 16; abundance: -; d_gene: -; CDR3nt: TGTGCCAGCAGCCCCGAACAGGGATATAGCAATCAGCCCCAGCATTTT; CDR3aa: CASSPEQGYSNQPQHF
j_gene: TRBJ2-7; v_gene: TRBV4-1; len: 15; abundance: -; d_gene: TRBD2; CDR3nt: TGCGCCAGCAGCCAACGGACTAGCGGGAGGGACGAGCAGTACTTC; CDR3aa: CASSQRTSGRDEQYF
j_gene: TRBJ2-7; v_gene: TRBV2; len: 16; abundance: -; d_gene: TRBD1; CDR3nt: TGTGCCAGCACCTCGGAAAGGGGGCGACTCTCCTACGAGCAGTACTTC; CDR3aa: CASTSERGRLSYEQYF
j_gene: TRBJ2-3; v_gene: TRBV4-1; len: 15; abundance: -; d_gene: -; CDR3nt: TGCGCCAGCAGCCAAGGGGGGGTTCGCACAGATACGCAGTATTTT; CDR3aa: CASSQGGVRTDTQYF
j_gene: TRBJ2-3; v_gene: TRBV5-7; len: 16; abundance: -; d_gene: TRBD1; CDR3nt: TGTGCCAGCAGCGGACCGGGACAGGGGTGCACAGATACGCAGTATTTT; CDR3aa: CASSGPGQGCTDTQYF
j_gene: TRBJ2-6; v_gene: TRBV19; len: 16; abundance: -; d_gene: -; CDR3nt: TGTGCCAGTAGGCCATTAGGGGTCCCTGGGGCCAACGTCCTGACTTTC; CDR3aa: CASRPLGVPGANVLTF
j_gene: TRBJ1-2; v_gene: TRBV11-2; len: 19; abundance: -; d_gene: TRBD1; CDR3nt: TGTGCCAGCAGCCGATTGACGTACAGCCGGGACAGGAGAAACTATGGCTACACCTTC; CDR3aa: CASSRLTYSRDRRNYGYTF
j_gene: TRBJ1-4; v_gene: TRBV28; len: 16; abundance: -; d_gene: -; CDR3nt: TGTGCCAGCCGGTCTGCCCAAACAGACAGAGGTGAAAAACTGTTTTTT; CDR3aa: CASRSAQTDRGEKLFF
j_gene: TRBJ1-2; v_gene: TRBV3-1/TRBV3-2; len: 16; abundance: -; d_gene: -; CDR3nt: TGTGCCAGCAGTCGAGGTACAGGGAAGGATAACTATGGCTACACCTTC; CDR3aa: CASSRGTGKDNYGYTF
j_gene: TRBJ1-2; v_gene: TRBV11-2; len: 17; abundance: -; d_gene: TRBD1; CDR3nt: TGTGCCAGCAGCTTAGGCAGGGGGCTAAGTAGTGACTATGGCTACACCTTC; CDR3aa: CASSLGRGLSSDYGYTF
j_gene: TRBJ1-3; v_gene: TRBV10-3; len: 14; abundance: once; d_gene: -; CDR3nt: TGTGCCATCAGTGGACAGACCTCTGGAAACACCATATATTTT; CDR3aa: CAISGQTSGNTIYF
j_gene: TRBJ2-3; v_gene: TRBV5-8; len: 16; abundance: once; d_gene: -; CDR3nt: TGTGCCAGCAGCTTACTACTGGCATCCCATCCAGATACGCAGTATTTT; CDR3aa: CASSLLLASHPDTQYF
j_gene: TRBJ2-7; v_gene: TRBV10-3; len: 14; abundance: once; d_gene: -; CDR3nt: TGTGCCATCAGTGAATACAGCGGGTTCTACGAGCAGTACTTC; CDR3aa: CAISEYSGFYEQYF
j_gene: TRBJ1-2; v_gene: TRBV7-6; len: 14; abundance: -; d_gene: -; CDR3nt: TGTGCCAGCAGCCTCCCGGGGGAACACTATGGCTACACCTTC; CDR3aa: CASSLPGEHYGYTF